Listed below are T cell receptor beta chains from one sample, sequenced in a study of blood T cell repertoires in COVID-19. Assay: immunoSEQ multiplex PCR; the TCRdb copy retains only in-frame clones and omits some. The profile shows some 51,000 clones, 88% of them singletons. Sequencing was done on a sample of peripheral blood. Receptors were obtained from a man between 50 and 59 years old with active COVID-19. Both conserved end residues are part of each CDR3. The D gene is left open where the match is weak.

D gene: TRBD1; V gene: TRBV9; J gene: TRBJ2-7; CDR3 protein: CASSPGTESSYEQYF
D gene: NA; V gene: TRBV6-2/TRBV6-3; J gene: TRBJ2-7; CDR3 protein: CASSYGGTLYEQYF
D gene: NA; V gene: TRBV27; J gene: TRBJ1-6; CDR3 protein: CASSLGGTYSPLHF
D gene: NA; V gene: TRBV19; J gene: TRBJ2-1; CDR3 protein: CASNIQGLDEQFF
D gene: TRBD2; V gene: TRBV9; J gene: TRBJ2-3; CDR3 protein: CASTASGRSTDTQYF
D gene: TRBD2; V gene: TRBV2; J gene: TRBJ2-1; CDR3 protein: CASSLTSGRIRGRNEQFF
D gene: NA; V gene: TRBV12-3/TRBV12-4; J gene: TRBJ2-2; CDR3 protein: CAISDSSTGELFF
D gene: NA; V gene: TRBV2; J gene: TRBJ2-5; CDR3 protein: CASSANLQETQYF
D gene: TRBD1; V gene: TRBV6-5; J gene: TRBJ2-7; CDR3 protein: CASRPGQGRSEQYF
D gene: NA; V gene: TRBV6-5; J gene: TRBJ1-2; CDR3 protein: CASINQRRGGGGYTF
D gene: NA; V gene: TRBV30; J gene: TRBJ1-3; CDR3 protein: CAWNRADNSGNTIYF
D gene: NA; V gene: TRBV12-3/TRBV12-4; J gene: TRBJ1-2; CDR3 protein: CASSSTAIYGYTF
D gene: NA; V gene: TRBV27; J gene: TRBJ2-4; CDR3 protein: CASAHSGTKNIQYF
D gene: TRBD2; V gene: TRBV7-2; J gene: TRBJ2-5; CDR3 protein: CASRSSGQETQYF
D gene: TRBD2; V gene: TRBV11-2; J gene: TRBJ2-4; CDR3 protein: CASRNGTSGWNIQYF
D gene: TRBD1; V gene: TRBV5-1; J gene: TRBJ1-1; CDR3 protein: CASRLTGGRTEAFF
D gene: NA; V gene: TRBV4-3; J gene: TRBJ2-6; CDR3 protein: CASSQDRRAGANVLTF
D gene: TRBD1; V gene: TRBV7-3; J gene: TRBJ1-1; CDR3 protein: CASSLNPGGHEAFF